Below are 14 T cell receptor beta chains sequenced from a single sample in a study of CD8+ T cells in alopecia areata. Treatment reported: oral pan-JAK inhibitor, 5-10 mg twice daily. It was cDNA, reverse transcribed from extracted RNA, that served as the sequencing template. TCRdb's copy holds only in-frame clones and misses some; the assay was immunoSEQ multiplex PCR. The sample yields 120,000 or so clones, 60% to 65% seen once. The specimen was CD4+ T cells sorted from blood, collected at week 4, from a patient treated with tofacitinib. Receptors originate from a human donor with alopecia areata.

The chain is built from TRBV29-1 and TRBJ2-1; the D gene is possibly TRBD2 (5 bases). Trimming took off 7 bases at V and 4 bases at J, with 8 bases between the two ends. Germline V lookup: CDR1 SQVTM, CDR2 ANQGSEA. There are 11 residues in the CDR3. CDR3 nucleotide sequence: TGCAGCGCCCGGGGTTACAATGAGCAGTTCTTC. The encoded protein is CSARGYNEQFF.

This clone was detected a few times. V usage is TRBV28 and J usage is TRBJ1-2; D is unclear. Germline values: CDR1 MDHEN, CDR2 SYDVKM. This CDR3 comprises 16 residues. V dropped 4 bases and J dropped 2 bases, with 17 bases sitting between them. DNA of the CDR3: TGTGCCAGCAGTTCGTCCCCCGGGGAGGGCAACTATGGCTACACCTTC. This sequence encodes CASSSSPGEGNYGYTF.

The chain links TRBV29-1 to TRBJ2-6; D remains ambiguous. V gave up 6 bases and J gave up 0 bases, with 6 bases separating them. The CDR3 contains 13 residues. Germline values: CDR1 SQVTM, CDR2 ANQGSEA. CDR3 amino acids: CSVQNSGANVLTF. DNA of the CDR3: TGCAGCGTACAGAACTCTGGGGCCAACGTCCTGACTTTC.

This clone was counted a single time. The chain joins TRBV7-8 to TRBJ1-5, with 8 bases matching TRBD1. The CDR3 has 15 residues. V trimming: 1 base; J trimming: 7 bases; junction bases outside the gene matches: 6. Germline CDR1 reads SGHVS; CDR2 reads FQNEAQ. DNA for the CDR3: TGTGCCAGCAGCTTAGAACCCAGGGGGCAACAGCCCCAGCATTTT. It encodes CASSLEPRGQQPQHF.

The genes are TRBV6-5 and TRBJ2-5; maybe TRBD1 (5 bases). The CDR3 totals 14 residues. From germline, CDR1 is MNHEY and CDR2 SVGAGI. Deletions cut 2 bases from V and 5 bases from J, with 12 bases between. The CDR3 DNA reads TGTGCCAGCAGTTACAGTTCAAGGGGCGAGACCCAGTACTTC. Encoded protein: CASSYSSRGETQYF.

This chain uses TRBV5-1 with TRBJ2-4; 8 bases align to TRBD1. CDR1 is SGHRS, CDR2 YFSETQ, per germline. The CDR3 runs to 16 residues. The J segment lost 2 bases and the V segment lost 0 bases, leaving 4 bases of the junction unmatched. CDR3 nucleotides: TGCGCCAGCAGCTTGGACAGGGGGACCTCCAAAAACATTCAGTACTTC. Translated: CASSLDRGTSKNIQYF.

This clone was counted once. The chain carries TRBV2 and TRBJ2-5, with TRBD1 matching 9 bases. Germline V gene data show CDR1 as SNHLY and CDR2 as FYNNEI. The CDR3 extends over 11 amino acids. With 6 bases clipped from V and 9 bases from J, the junction kept 2 bases outside the gene matches. CDR3 DNA sequence: TGTGCCAGCAGGGGACAGGGCCCCCAGTACTTC. It yields the protein CASRGQGPQYF.

The V call is TRBV30, the J call TRBJ1-3, with D unclear. CDR3 length: 13 residues. The ends were cut back, 6 bases at V and 1 base at J, with 10 bases in the middle. Germline-derived CDR1 and CDR2 are GTSNPN and SVGIG (reference sequence). Here the CDR3 reads CACPTHSGNTIYF. The CDR3 bases are TGTGCCTGCCCCACGCATTCTGGAAACACCATATATTTT.

This clone was seen a few times. This sequence joins TRBV6-5 and TRBJ2-7; perhaps TRBD1 as D (6 bases). The CDR3 covers 12 residues. V lost 6 bases and J 4 bases, leaving 10 bases between the germline ends. CDR1 is MNHEY and CDR2 is SVGAGI in the germline V gene. The CDR3 protein is CASSKGQYEQYF. CDR3 DNA: TGTGCCAGCAGCAAGGGACAATACGAGCAGTACTTC.

The V gene is TRBV25-1, the J gene TRBJ1-1; D possibly corresponds to TRBD1 (5 bases). CDR3 length: 15 amino acids. CDR1 and CDR2 (germline): MGHDK, SYGVNS. Trimming left V 3 bases short and J 4 bases short, with 15 bases between. CDR3 in DNA: TGTGCCAGCAGTGAGATCGGGGCCGGGAGCACTGAAGCTTTCTTT. It specifies CASSEIGAGSTEAFF. Using reference TRBV25-1 and TRBJ1-1 for the parts outside the CDR3, the full variable domain is EADIYQTPRYLVIGTGKKITLECSQTMGHDKMYWYQQDPGMELHLIHYSYGVNSTEKGDLSSESTVSRIRTEHFPLTLESARPSHTSQYLCASSEIGAGSTEAFFGQGTRLTVV.

The chain recombines TRBV6-5 with TRBJ1-4, with D unclear. Germline V gene sequence: CDR1 MNHEY, CDR2 SVGAGI. Trimming left V 2 bases short and J 0 bases short, with 10 bases between. There are 16 residues in the CDR3. For the CDR3, the DNA is TGTGCCAGCAGTTACGCTCGAGTTGCAACTAATGAAAAACTGTTTTTT. The encoded protein is CASSYARVATNEKLFF.

This chain uses TRBV29-1 with TRBJ1-2; TRBD1 aligns across 10 bases. From germline, CDR1 is SQVTM and CDR2 ANQGSEA. This CDR3 has 12 amino acids. With V trimmed by 1 base and J by 7 bases, 0 bases remained unmatched. This chain's CDR3 is CSVEGQGAGYTF. CDR3 in DNA: TGCAGCGTTGAAGGACAGGGGGCTGGCTACACCTTC.

This chain connects TRBV9 to TRBJ1-2, with 10 bases lining up with TRBD1. Germline loops: CDR1 SGDLS, CDR2 YYNGEE. The V gene end was trimmed by 2 bases and the J gene end by 7 bases; junction bases not matched to a gene: 2. CDR3 length equals 13 residues. CDR3 coding DNA: TGTGCCAGCAGCGTCGGGACAGGGGTTGGCTACACCTTC. Translated: CASSVGTGVGYTF.

The V gene is TRBV2, the J gene TRBJ1-1; TRBD1 matches 9 bases. The CDR3 consists of 14 residues. J lost 3 bases, V lost 5 bases, and 4 bases had no gene match. Germline V gene data show CDR1 as SNHLY and CDR2 as FYNNEI. Here the CDR3 reads CASSTGGSDTEAFF. In DNA, the CDR3 is TGTGCCAGCAGTACAGGGGGCAGCGACACTGAAGCTTTCTTT. Full variable domain (outside the CDR3, taken from reference TRBV2 and TRBJ1-1): EPEVTQTPSHQVTQMGQEVILRCVPISNHLYFYWYRQILGQKVEFLVSFYNNEISEKSEIFDDQFSVERPDGSNFTLKIRSTKLEDSAMYFCASSTGGSDTEAFFGQGTRLTVV.